This TCR beta chain comes out of a study of CD8 T cells in ankylosing spondylitis. Trimming took off 1 base at V and 7 bases at J, with 5 bases between the two ends. From germline, CDR1 is LGHDT and CDR2 YNNKEL (reference sequence). The CDR3 length is 11 residues. Notes on the study in general: There was reportedly significant enrichment of clones that were disease-linked in matched ankylosing spondylitis synovial fluid. Prior work had noted some motif variants in reactive arthritis blood and synovial fluid. Clones linked to disease, bearing a CD8+ phenotype, were relatively rare in peripheral blood. A motif in TCR beta, a set of 8 or 9 highly homologous variants, appeared characteristic of ankylosing spondylitis blood.

Making use of molecular barcodes, quantitative 5'-RACE generated TCR beta libraries. MiXCR, applied by TCRdb to the 5' RACE reads, yields one record per CDR3 protein. The sample has more than 300,000 distinct CDR3 sequences; less than 9.5% are singletons. The table lists this clonotype with many counts. No antigen is known for it. V is TRBV3-1 and J is TRBJ2-7; D gene unclear. This sequence originates from a male donor with ankylosing spondylitis. Sequenced: blood, either unsorted or a sorted T cell fraction (not recorded which). The chain's CDR3 is CASSQVGEQYF. Here the CDR3 DNA reads TGTGCCAGCAGCCAAGTGGGGGAGCAGTACTTC.